These 10 T cell receptor beta chains came from one sample sequenced in a study of blood T cell repertoires in COVID-19. Data came from immunoSEQ multiplex PCR; TCRdb stores just in-frame clones and leaves some out. Among about 67,000 clones listed, about 90% were seen once. The sequencing input was peripheral blood. The receptors come from a man aged 50 or older with active COVID-19.

This clone has more than one count but fewer than ten. The rearrangement joins TRBV4-2 to TRBJ1-5; D is possibly TRBD1 (5 bases). CDR1 and CDR2 from the germline V gene are LGHNA and YNFKEQ. The CDR3 is made up of 18 amino acids. The V and J ends lost 0 bases and 6 bases respectively, with 21 bases between them. The CDR3 bases are TGTGCCAGCAGCCAAGAATGGAGGGGCACAGGCACCATTCAGCCCCAGCATTTT. It codes for CASSQEWRGTGTIQPQHF.

The gene calls are TRBV30 and TRBJ2-1; TRBD2 aligns across 10 bases. The CDR3 contains 14 residues. The junction had 6 bases not matched to a gene; V was cut back by 2 bases and J by 8 bases. CDR1 GTSNPN and CDR2 SVGIG come from the germline V gene (reference sequence). The CDR3 reads CAWSHSGGPHEQFF. Written as DNA, the CDR3 is TGTGCCTGGAGTCATAGCGGGGGGCCGCATGAGCAGTTCTTC. The variable domain in full, with the rest retrieved from reference TRBV30 and TRBJ2-1, is SQTIHQWPATLVQPVGSPLSLECTVEGTSNPNLYWYRQAAGRGLQLLFYSVGIGQISSEVPQNLSASRPQDRQFILSSKKLLLSDSGFYLCAWSHSGGPHEQFFGPGTRLTVL.

The V and J genes are TRBV12-3 or TRBV12-4 and TRBJ1-2, with 7 bases identical to TRBD1. V gave up 6 bases and J gave up 13 bases; unmatched junction bases: 11. The CDR3 totals 12 residues. CDR3 residues: CASRPGDRGSTF. The DNA for the CDR3 is TGTGCCAGCAGGCCGGGGGACAGAGGTTCCACCTTC.

The genes are TRBV6-6 and TRBJ2-5, with 9 bases fitting TRBD1. The V gene end was trimmed by 3 bases and the J gene end by 0 bases; junction bases not matched to a gene: 5. Germline V CDR1 and CDR2: MNHNY, SVGAGI (reference sequence). This CDR3 is 16 amino acids long. This chain's CDR3 is CASSYSDRGYQETQYF. CDR3 DNA sequence: TGTGCCAGCAGTTATAGCGACAGGGGGTACCAAGAGACCCAGTACTTC.

V usage is TRBV7-2 and J usage is TRBJ2-1; no reliable D call. Trimming stripped 4 bases from V and 16 bases from J, with 23 bases between. Germline V gene sequence: CDR1 SGHTA, CDR2 FQGNSA. The CDR3 sequence is 14 residues long. CDR3 loop: CASSSPRRDLGQFF. DNA for the CDR3: TGTGCCAGCAGCTCCCCTAGGCGAGACTTGGGTCAATTCTTC.

This rearrangement joins TRBV5-1 to TRBJ1-1; D may be TRBD1 (6 bases). Germline values: CDR1 SGHRS, CDR2 YFSETQ. The CDR3 is 12 residues long. Trimming removed 4 bases at V and 7 bases at J, with 11 bases between. The CDR3, as DNA: TGCGCCAGCAGCAGATCGACAGGTGAAGCTTTCTTT. As protein: CASSRSTGEAFF. Variable domain in full (rest from reference TRBV5-1 and TRBJ1-1): KAGVTQTPRYLIKTRGQQVTLSCSPISGHRSVSWYQQTPGQGLQFLFEYFSETQRNKGNFPGRFSGRQFSNSRSEMNVSTLELGDSALYLCASSRSTGEAFFGQGTRLTVV.

This rearrangement joins TRBV18 to TRBJ2-5; D not resolved. V was trimmed by 3 bases and J by 2 bases, leaving 7 bases between them. The germline gives CDR1 KGHSH, CDR2 LQKENI. The CDR3 loop spans 13 amino acids. CDR3: CASSPFGQETQYF. The CDR3 DNA follows: TGTGCCAGCTCACCTTTCGGGCAAGAGACCCAGTACTTC. The complete variable domain, with remaining parts taken from reference TRBV18 and TRBJ2-5, reads NAGVMQNPRHLVRRRGQEARLRCSPMKGHSHVYWYRQLPEEGLKFMVYLQKENIIDESGMPKERFSAEFPKEGPSILRIQQVVRGDSAAYFCASSPFGQETQYFGPGTRLLVL.

The chain combines TRBV27 with TRBJ1-1; D perhaps matches TRBD1 (5 bases). CDR3 length equals 14 residues. The V and J ends lost 6 bases and 1 base respectively, with 12 bases between them. Germline V CDR1 and CDR2: MNHEY, SMNVEV (reference sequence). CDR3 amino acids: CASSGRGRNTEAFF. The CDR3 DNA reads TGTGCCAGCAGCGGACGGGGGAGGAACACTGAAGCTTTCTTT.

The chain uses TRBV25-1 and TRBJ2-5, with D possibly matching TRBD1 (6 bases). Deletions cut 1 base from V and 1 base from J, with 10 bases between. Per germline, CDR1 MGHDK and CDR2 SYGVNS. The CDR3 has 15 amino acids. Here the CDR3 reads CASSESGAAQETQYF. The CDR3, as DNA: TGTGCCAGCAGTGAATCAGGGGCTGCCCAAGAGACCCAGTACTTC.

The chain carries TRBV21-1 and TRBJ2-3; the D call of TRBD2 is as the table states it, not checked on the DNA. TRBV21-1 is designated a pseudogene. CDR3 length: 15 residues. CDR3 amino acids: CASTQTSGCTDTQYF. CDR3 in DNA: TGTGCCAGCACTCAGACTAGCGGATGCACAGATACGCAGTATTTT.